These 21 T cell receptor beta chains came from one sample sequenced in a study of blood T cell repertoires in COVID-19. Data came from immunoSEQ multiplex PCR; TCRdb stores just in-frame clones and leaves some out. The sample has about 180,000 clones, roughly four fifths seen once; the top ten hold 6.5% to 8.5%. The sample consisted of peripheral blood. Source of these receptors: a woman aged 65 to 85 with COVID-19, enrolled during active disease.

This chain connects TRBV19 to TRBJ2-3; 9 nucleotides agree with TRBD1. The CDR3 is 14 amino acids. The germline gives CDR1 LNHDA, CDR2 SQIVND (reference sequence). V was clipped by 6 bases and J by 7 bases; unmatched bases: 8. CDR3 DNA sequence: TGTGCCAGTAGAAGGACAGGGGTCCTTAATACGCAGTATTTT. It yields the protein CASRRTGVLNTQYF.

The chain combines TRBV5-1 with TRBJ2-2; 8 bases map to TRBD2. The V segment lost 3 bases and the J segment 2 bases; nucleotides outside the gene matches: 12. This CDR3 has 18 residues. Germline V gene lookup returns CDR1 SGHRS and CDR2 YFSETQ. CDR3 DNA: TGCGCCAGCAGCTCCCTTAGCGGGGCCAACGGAAACACCGGGGAGCTGTTTTTT. Encoded protein: CASSSLSGANGNTGELFF.

The V call is TRBV5-4, the J call TRBJ1-3; tentative D call: TRBD1 (6 bases). V dropped 4 bases and J dropped 4 bases, with 15 bases sitting between them. This CDR3 spans 15 amino acids. CDR1 and CDR2 from the germline V gene are SGHNT and YYREEE (reference sequence). CDR3 in DNA: TGTGCCAGCAGCGTTCAAACAGGGCCAGGAAACACCATATATTTT. As protein: CASSVQTGPGNTIYF.

V is TRBV30 and J is TRBJ1-2; D may be TRBD1 (6 bases). The CDR3 is 13 residues long. The germline CDR1 and CDR2 sequences are GTSNPN and SVGIG (reference sequence). Trimming took off 4 bases at V and 2 bases at J, with 11 bases between the two ends. CDR3 in DNA: TGTGCCTGGAATCCACAGGGAAACTATGGCTACACCTTC. It translates to CAWNPQGNYGYTF.

This chain links TRBV7-9 with TRBJ2-2; D is unresolved. CDR1 and CDR2 (germline): SEHNR, FQNEAQ (reference sequence). The CDR3 totals 13 residues. The V gene lost 5 bases and the J gene lost 8 bases, with 12 bases spanning the gap. This CDR3 is CASSQQSPGELFF. The CDR3 DNA is TGTGCCAGCAGCCAACAATCTCCTGGGGAGCTGTTTTTT.

V gene TRBV9 combines with J gene TRBJ1-2; TRBD1 agrees at 7 bases. CDR3 length: 16 residues. Germline CDR1 and CDR2: SGDLS and YYNGEE. The trim removed 4 bases at V and 4 bases at J, leaving 13 bases unmatched. CDR3 sequence (DNA): TGTGCCAGCAGCACCGAACCTACAGGGGAATCCTATGGCTACACCTTC. It translates to CASSTEPTGESYGYTF.

J is TRBJ2-7 and V is TRBV27, with a tentative D call TRBD2 (8 bases). Trimming pared 10 bases from V and 1 base from J, leaving 20 bases between. CDR1 and CDR2 (germline): MNHEY, SMNVEV (reference sequence). This CDR3 is built from 15 residues. The CDR3 coding sequence is TGTGCCACCGGAGAGGGGGCTAGCGGGTCCTACGAGCAGTACTTC. Protein sequence: CATGEGASGSYEQYF.

The rearrangement joins TRBV6-5 to TRBJ2-3; TRBD2 agrees at 8 bases. The CDR3 loop spans 14 amino acids. The V and J ends lost 9 bases and 4 bases, in that order; junction bases with no gene match: 9. Germline V CDR1 and CDR2: MNHEY, SVGAGI. This chain's CDR3 is CASISGIGADTQYF. DNA of the CDR3: TGTGCCAGTATTAGCGGGATCGGGGCAGATACGCAGTATTTT.

The J gene is TRBJ2-2, the V gene TRBV2; 7 positions agree with TRBD2. Trimming cost V 8 bases and J 3 bases; bases outside gene matches: 6. Per the germline V gene, CDR1 is SNHLY and CDR2 is FYNNEI. The CDR3 length is 14 residues. Here the CDR3 DNA reads TGTGCCAGCCGGACTAGGAGTGACACCGGGGAGCTGTTTTTT. Translation: CASRTRSDTGELFF.

This clone was picked up a small number of times. The chain carries TRBV4-1 and TRBJ2-7; 11 bases match TRBD2. The CDR3 has 17 amino acids. J was trimmed by 2 bases and V by 0 bases; bases with no gene match: 6. Per the germline V gene, CDR1 is MGHRA and CDR2 is YSYEKL. The CDR3 region is CASSQEASGRSPYEQYF. CDR3 DNA sequence: TGCGCCAGCAGCCAAGAAGCTAGCGGGAGGTCACCCTACGAGCAGTACTTC.

V is TRBV6-5 and J is TRBJ2-5; 11 nucleotides match TRBD2. Germline CDR1 and CDR2: MNHEY and SVGAGI. The ends lost 4 bases at V and 4 bases at J; junction bases unmatched: 8. This CDR3 contains 16 residues. As DNA, the CDR3 is TGTGCCAGCAGTTCTACTAGCGGGAGACTTGGAGAGACCCAGTACTTC. Amino acids: CASSSTSGRLGETQYF.

This rearrangement joins TRBV5-1 to TRBJ2-1; D might be TRBD2 (5 bases). The germline V gene has CDR1 SGHRS and CDR2 YFSETQ. The V end lost 0 bases, the J end lost 0 bases, and 10 bases lay between the germline ends. This CDR3 contains 16 residues. The CDR3 sequence is CASSLAARDSYNEQFF. DNA for the CDR3: TGCGCCAGCAGCTTGGCTGCACGGGACTCCTACAATGAGCAGTTCTTC. The variable domain in full, with the rest retrieved from reference TRBV5-1 and TRBJ2-1, is KAGVTQTPRYLIKTRGQQVTLSCSPISGHRSVSWYQQTPGQGLQFLFEYFSETQRNKGNFPGRFSGRQFSNSRSEMNVSTLELGDSALYLCASSLAARDSYNEQFFGPGTRLTVL.

This chain connects TRBV9 to TRBJ2-1; possibly TRBD2 for D (7 bases). Trimming pared 2 bases from V and 4 bases from J, leaving 13 bases between. Germline-derived CDR1 and CDR2 are SGDLS and YYNGEE. The length of the CDR3 is 15 residues. The CDR3 sequence: CASSVQGRGYNEQFF. CDR3 DNA: TGTGCCAGCAGCGTCCAGGGGAGGGGATACAATGAGCAGTTCTTC.

The V and J genes are TRBV20-1 and TRBJ2-1; 10 positions agree with TRBD2. Germline V CDR1 and CDR2: DFQATT, SNEGSKA (reference sequence). This CDR3 region has 16 residues. Trimming took 3 bases from V and 0 from J; bases not matched to a gene: 5. The CDR3 spells CSASGSSGGSYNEQFF. For the CDR3, the DNA is TGCAGTGCTAGTGGCTCTAGCGGGGGCTCCTACAATGAGCAGTTCTTC.

This clone has a single count. The chain is built from TRBV2 and TRBJ2-1; 13 bases are a match to TRBD2. Trimming took 7 bases from V and 7 from J; bases not matched to a gene: 10. This CDR3 is 16 amino acids long. From germline, CDR1 is SNHLY and CDR2 FYNNEI. Here the CDR3 DNA reads TGTGCCAGCAACCTTGGACTAGCGGGAGCAGTGAATGAGCAGTTCTTC. Its protein product is CASNLGLAGAVNEQFF. The full variable domain, in which reference TRBV2 and TRBJ2-1 provide the parts outside the CDR3, is EPEVTQTPSHQVTQMGQEVILRCVPISNHLYFYWYRQILGQKVEFLVSFYNNEISEKSEIFDDQFSVERPDGSNFTLKIRSTKLEDSAMYFCASNLGLAGAVNEQFFGPGTRLTVL.

CDR3: CASSPWDSNTGELFF. In DNA form, the CDR3 reads TGTGCCAGCAGCCCTTGGGACAGCAACACCGGGGAGCTGTTTTTT. The J gene is TRBJ2-2, the V gene TRBV3-1 (or the pseudogene TRBV3-2), with 7 positions matching TRBD1. The CDR3 extends over 15 amino acids. V was clipped by 4 bases and J by 2 bases; unmatched bases: 4. The V gene's germline CDR1 is LGHDT and CDR2 YNNKEL (reference sequence).

The V and J genes are TRBV7-9 and TRBJ2-1; D remains ambiguous. V was cut by 5 bases and J by 0 bases, with 11 bases left in between. The CDR3 consists of 15 residues. CDR1 is SEHNR and CDR2 is FQNEAQ in the germline V gene (reference sequence). In nucleotides, the CDR3 is TGTGCCAGCAGCCACAGTTTCAGCTCCTACAATGAGCAGTTCTTC. Its translation: CASSHSFSSYNEQFF.

This sequence joins TRBV30 and TRBJ1-4, with D possibly TRBD1 on 5 matching bases. CDR3 length equals 15 residues. Trimming left V 4 bases short and J 5 bases short, with 17 bases between. Germline CDR1 reads GTSNPN; CDR2 reads SVGIG (reference sequence). CDR3 sequence (DNA): TGTGCCTGGACCAAGGGGTCAGGCCTGAATGAAAAACTGTTTTTT. Encoded protein: CAWTKGSGLNEKLFF.

The chain combines TRBV2 with TRBJ2-3, with D possibly being TRBD2 (7 bases). The germline V gene encodes CDR1 SNHLY and CDR2 FYNNEI. Trimming removed 7 bases from V and 4 bases from J, with 9 bases in between. This CDR3 is built from 12 residues. CDR3 sequence (DNA): TGTGCCAGCACGGGGGGCTCAGATACGCAGTATTTT. As protein: CASTGGSDTQYF. The variable domain in full, completed from reference TRBV2 and TRBJ2-3, reads EPEVTQTPSHQVTQMGQEVILRCVPISNHLYFYWYRQILGQKVEFLVSFYNNEISEKSEIFDDQFSVERPDGSNFTLKIRSTKLEDSAMYFCASTGGSDTQYFGPGTRLTVL.

The chain recombines TRBV6-6 with TRBJ2-2; D may be TRBD1 (5 bases). Trimming took 5 bases from V and 4 from J, leaving 17 bases between them. The CDR3 is 16 amino acids. The germline gives CDR1 MNHNY, CDR2 SVGAGI (reference sequence). The CDR3 DNA follows: TGTGCCAGCAGTCGACAGTCACGACTTTCCACCGGGGAGCTGTTTTTT. Its translation: CASSRQSRLSTGELFF.

The chain joins TRBV27 to TRBJ2-5, with TRBD2 matching 9 bases. Germline lookup yields CDR1 MNHEY and CDR2 SMNVEV (reference sequence). The CDR3 runs to 13 residues. V shed 4 bases and J 5 bases; nucleotides not matched to a gene: 2. The CDR3 DNA reads TGTGCCAGCAGTTGGCGGGAGGGGGAGACCCAGTACTTC. Translated, it gives CASSWREGETQYF.